The 28 T cell receptor beta chains in this list originate from one sample, sequenced in a study of technical replicates of blood from a handful of donors (dated by TCRdb to the late 2010s). Library creation used the immunoSEQ multiplex PCR assay. The table was pulled from immuneACCESS by TCRdb, which kept in-frame rearrangements only. Such tables lose some clones; where checked, under half of the loss comes from unresolved V genes, and the rest has no known cause. The sample includes 74,000 or so clones, with 95% to 98% observed a single time. The ten largest clones capture 0.34% of the sample. Sequencing was carried out using T cells isolated from PBMCs. These receptors were collected from a human donor in good health.

J is TRBJ1-1 and V is TRBV10-1; D is unresolved. This CDR3 comprises 13 residues. CDR1 and CDR2 from the germline V gene are WNHNN and SYGVQD (reference sequence). V was cut by 7 bases and J by 3 bases, with 12 bases left in between. The CDR3 spells CASTQLRDTEAFF. The CDR3 nucleotides read TGCGCCAGCACACAGCTGAGGGACACTGAAGCTTTCTTT.

The chain links TRBV19 to TRBJ1-2; possible D gene TRBD1, 5 bases. The germline V gene encodes CDR1 LNHDA and CDR2 SQIVND (reference sequence). This CDR3 region has 13 residues. Trimming pared 8 bases from V and 8 bases from J, leaving 18 bases between. In DNA, the CDR3 is TGTGCCAGTCTGGGGCAGGGCTTATTGGGCTACACCTTC. Its translation is CASLGQGLLGYTF.

This chain connects TRBV6-4 to TRBJ1-4; maybe TRBD1 (5 bases). The germline V gene has CDR1 MRHNA and CDR2 SNTAGT. Trimming took 0 bases from V and 1 from J, leaving 12 bases between them. This CDR3 is 17 amino acids long. The DNA of the CDR3 is TGTGCCAGCAGTGACTCGAAGGGGCGCAAAACTAATGAAAAACTGTTTTTT. Translated, it gives CASSDSKGRKTNEKLFF.

The CDR3 region is CASSEAMLVPGTRYYNEQFF. CDR3 DNA sequence: TGTGCCAGCAGTGAAGCCATGTTGGTCCCCGGGACTAGGTATTACAATGAGCAGTTCTTC. The gene calls are TRBV2 and TRBJ2-1, with 8 bases aligning to TRBD2. There are 20 residues in the CDR3. Trimming removed 0 bases from V and 4 bases from J; junction bases left unmatched: 17. Germline values: CDR1 SNHLY, CDR2 FYNNEI.

This clone came up once. The chain couples TRBV11-2 to TRBJ1-3; the D gene is possibly TRBD1 (5 bases). Trimming left V 1 base short and J 6 bases short, with 10 bases between. CDR3 size: 14 residues. CDR1 SGHAT and CDR2 FQNNGV come from the germline V gene. The CDR3 spells CASSLAREVNTIYF. The DNA of the CDR3 is TGTGCCAGCAGCTTAGCCAGGGAGGTAAACACCATATATTTT.

V and J are TRBV9 and TRBJ2-1; a weak D match, TRBD1 (5 bases). Germline V gives CDR1 SGDLS, CDR2 YYNGEE. The CDR3 has 17 residues. Trimming shortened V by 0 bases and J by 7 bases, and 20 bases separated the two germline ends. CDR3 region: CASSVGGRAFSTNEQFF. DNA of the CDR3: TGTGCCAGCAGCGTAGGGGGCAGGGCGTTTTCGACGAATGAGCAGTTCTTC.

The chain employs TRBV29-1 and TRBJ2-2, with 7 nucleotides matching TRBD1. There are 12 residues in the CDR3. V was pared by 3 bases and J by 6 bases, with 1 base of the junction left unmatched. Germline CDR1 and CDR2: SQVTM and ANQGSEA. In DNA, the CDR3 is TGCAGCGTTGACGACAGGGCCGGGGAGCTGTTTTTT. Protein sequence: CSVDDRAGELFF.

This chain uses TRBV7-3 with TRBJ1-5; TRBD1 might be the D (5 bases). In germline, CDR1 is SGHTA, CDR2 FQGTGA. V was trimmed by 5 bases and J by 6 bases, leaving 11 bases between them. This CDR3 spans 13 amino acids. The CDR3 DNA reads TGTGCCAGCAGCCCCTCAGGGTCTCAGCCCCAGCATTTT. Translation gives CASSPSGSQPQHF.

The chain is built from TRBV27 and TRBJ2-5; the match to TRBD2 covers 16 bases. Germline V gene lookup returns CDR1 MNHEY and CDR2 SMNVEV (reference sequence). After removal of 9 bases from V and 4 bases from J, the junction contained 11 bases not matched to a gene. The CDR3 spans 17 residues. The CDR3 sequence is CASYPGTSGRGGETQYF. The CDR3 DNA is TGTGCCAGTTACCCCGGGACTAGCGGGAGGGGGGGAGAGACCCAGTACTTC.

The chain uses TRBV5-4 and TRBJ2-7; 10 bases are a match to TRBD1. The CDR3 loop spans 15 amino acids. Germline V lookup: CDR1 SGHNT, CDR2 YYREEE (reference sequence). Trimming removed 4 bases from V and 3 bases from J; junction bases left unmatched: 7. The CDR3 here is CASSPGTGEVYEQYF. For the CDR3, the DNA is TGTGCCAGCAGCCCCGGGACAGGGGAAGTCTACGAGCAGTACTTC.

The chain is built from TRBV7-8 and TRBJ1-2; D perhaps matches TRBD1 (6 bases). Deletions cut 2 bases from V and 4 bases from J, with 11 bases between. Germline loops: CDR1 SGHVS, CDR2 FQNEAQ. The CDR3 totals 14 residues. The CDR3 coding sequence is TGTGCCAGCAGCTTAAACAGGGAAGGCTATGGCTACACCTTC. The encoded protein is CASSLNREGYGYTF. Full variable domain (rest looked up from reference TRBV7-8 and TRBJ1-2): GAGVSQSPRYKVAKRGQDVALRCDPISGHVSLFWYQQALGQGPEFLTYFQNEAQLDKSGLPSDRFFAERPEGSVSTLKIQRTQQEDSAVYLCASSLNREGYGYTFGSGTRLTVV.

The chain is built from TRBV6-5 and TRBJ1-4; no firm D call. The germline gives CDR1 MNHEY, CDR2 SVGAGI. The CDR3 runs to 11 residues. The ends were cut back, 4 bases at V and 7 bases at J, with 4 bases in the middle. As DNA, the CDR3 is TGTGCCAGCAGTTCGTCTGAAAAACTGTTTTTT. It codes for CASSSSEKLFF.

The CDR3 DNA follows: TGTGCCAGCAGCTTAAGTCCTGAAAACATTCAGTACTTC. Its translation: CASSLSPENIQYF. The chain combines TRBV7-3 with TRBJ2-4; D gene uncertain. The CDR3 contains 13 residues. From germline, CDR1 is SGHTA and CDR2 FQGTGA. With 1 base removed from V and 5 bases from J, the gap between germline ends came to 6 bases.

This clone came up once. The chain combines TRBV6-1 with TRBJ1-5, with D unresolved. CDR1 and CDR2 from the germline V gene are MNHNS and SASEGT. The CDR3 has 16 residues. With 2 bases removed from V and 0 bases from J, the gap between germline ends came to 11 bases. CDR3 residues: CASSEFPPYSNQPQHF. The CDR3 region has the DNA TGTGCCAGCAGTGAATTCCCACCCTATAGCAATCAGCCCCAGCATTTT.

The chain employs TRBV2 and TRBJ2-1, with 11 bases that match TRBD2. V trimming: 1 base; J trimming: 4 bases; junction bases outside the gene matches: 3. The CDR3 has 16 amino acids. CDR1 SNHLY and CDR2 FYNNEI come from the germline V gene. CDR3 sequence: CASSEVGLAEYNEQFF. CDR3 coding DNA: TGTGCCAGCAGTGAAGTGGGACTAGCGGAATACAATGAGCAGTTCTTC.

This chain links TRBV7-8 with TRBJ1-1; 10 nucleotides agree with TRBD1. J lost 2 bases, V lost 3 bases, and 6 bases had no gene match. Germline lookup yields CDR1 SGHVS and CDR2 FQNEAQ. CDR3 length equals 16 residues. The CDR3 loop reads CASSFWTGGVNTEAFF. The CDR3 nucleotides read TGTGCCAGCAGCTTCTGGACAGGGGGAGTAAACACTGAAGCTTTCTTT.

The chain couples TRBV20-1 to TRBJ1-4; D perhaps matches TRBD1 (5 bases). V lost 3 bases and J lost 13, with 9 bases in between. The CDR3 covers 10 residues. The germline V gene has CDR1 DFQATT and CDR2 SNEGSKA (reference sequence). This CDR3 reads CSASGGGLFF. The CDR3 DNA reads TGCAGTGCTAGCGGGGGTGGACTGTTTTTT.

The rearrangement uses TRBV10-2 and TRBJ2-7, with 11 bases that match TRBD2. This CDR3 spans 15 amino acids. Germline V gene data show CDR1 as WSHSY and CDR2 as SAAADI. V lost 6 bases, J lost 4 bases, and 8 bases stayed unmatched. The CDR3 sequence: CASSIGTSGLYEQYF. CDR3 nucleotides: TGCGCCAGCAGCATCGGGACTAGCGGACTTTACGAGCAGTACTTC.

This rearrangement joins TRBV5-4 to TRBJ2-3; 7 bases fit TRBD1. In germline, CDR1 is SGHNT, CDR2 YYREEE (reference sequence). The J segment lost 4 bases and the V segment lost 4 bases, leaving 6 bases of the junction unmatched. The length of the CDR3 is 14 residues. The CDR3 reads CASSPDRWADTQYF. The CDR3 DNA reads TGTGCCAGCAGCCCGGACAGGTGGGCAGATACGCAGTATTTT.

The chain employs TRBV28 and TRBJ2-1, with 8 bases fitting TRBD2. The CDR3 runs 18 residues. Trimming cost V 7 bases and J 5 bases; bases outside gene matches: 19. Germline lookup yields CDR1 MDHEN and CDR2 SYDVKM. DNA for the CDR3: TGTGCCAGCAACAGCCCACGACAAGAACTAGCGGTAGACAATGAGCAGTTCTTC. Translating gives CASNSPRQELAVDNEQFF.

The chain joins TRBV27 to TRBJ2-2, with D unclear. CDR1 is MNHEY and CDR2 is SMNVEV in the germline V gene (reference sequence). V was trimmed by 4 bases and J by 8 bases, leaving 17 bases between them. This CDR3 spans 15 amino acids. In DNA form, the CDR3 reads TGTGCCAGCAGTTACCCACGAGCTAGTCCGGGGGAGCTGTTTTTT. It yields the protein CASSYPRASPGELFF.

V usage is TRBV6-6 and J usage is TRBJ1-4; D is unclear. The length of the CDR3 is 12 residues. CDR1 and CDR2 (germline): MNHNY, SVGAGI (reference sequence). V was trimmed by 4 bases and J by 6 bases, leaving 6 bases between them. Written as DNA, the CDR3 is TGTGCCAGCAGTTTTAGTGATGAAAAACTGTTTTTT. Protein sequence: CASSFSDEKLFF.

V and J are TRBV5-4 and TRBJ2-2; D not resolved. Trimming shortened V by 0 bases and J by 8 bases, and 8 bases separated the two germline ends. Germline CDR1 SGHNT, CDR2 YYREEE (reference sequence). The CDR3 has 13 amino acids. The CDR3 protein is CASSLAGVGELFF. In DNA form, the CDR3 reads TGTGCCAGCAGCTTGGCCGGTGTAGGGGAGCTGTTTTTT.

The J gene is TRBJ2-7, the V gene TRBV4-1, with 7 bases matching TRBD1. V lost 2 bases and J lost 2; bases outside the gene matches: 6. Germline V gene sequence: CDR1 MGHRA, CDR2 YSYEKL. The CDR3 spans 15 residues. Written as DNA, the CDR3 is TGCGCCAGCAGCCAACGACAGGGTCATCCCTACGAGCAGTACTTC. Its translation: CASSQRQGHPYEQYF.

This clone was recorded only once. The chain recombines TRBV7-9 with TRBJ2-7, with a weak D call TRBD2 (6 bases). Germline V CDR1 and CDR2: SEHNR, FQNEAQ (reference sequence). CDR3 length: 14 amino acids. Trimming took off 0 bases at V and 0 bases at J, with 6 bases between the two ends. CDR3 in amino acids: CASSLALASYEQYF. The CDR3 DNA reads as TGTGCCAGCAGCTTAGCACTAGCCTCCTACGAGCAGTACTTC. The entire variable domain, with the rest obtained from reference TRBV7-9 and TRBJ2-7, is as follows: DTGVSQNPRHKITKRGQNVTFRCDPISEHNRLYWYRQTLGQGPEFLTYFQNEAQLEKSRLLSDRFSAERPKGSFSTLEIQRTEQGDSAMYLCASSLALASYEQYFGPGTRLTVT.

This chain connects TRBV10-2 to TRBJ2-5; weak D call: TRBD1 (5 bases). V dropped 10 bases and J dropped 2 bases, with 14 bases sitting between them. The germline CDR1 and CDR2 sequences are WSHSY and SAAADI. This CDR3 has 13 amino acids. Here the CDR3 reads CAISRQKQETQYF. The CDR3 DNA reads as TGCGCCATATCGCGACAGAAACAAGAGACCCAGTACTTC.

The gene calls are TRBV30 and TRBJ2-7, with a tentative D call TRBD2 (5 bases). The V end was cut by 7 bases, the J end by 2 bases, with 15 bases between. Germline V gives CDR1 GTSNPN, CDR2 SVGIG (reference sequence). The CDR3 has 13 amino acids. The CDR3 loop is CAYLGSGAYEQYF. As DNA, the CDR3 is TGTGCCTACCTGGGCTCCGGGGCCTACGAGCAGTACTTC.

The genes are TRBV7-9 and TRBJ2-7; no definite D call. Germline assignment: CDR1 SEHNR and CDR2 FQNEAQ (reference sequence). V gave up 2 bases and J gave up 5 bases, with 10 bases separating them. CDR3 length: 13 amino acids. This CDR3 reads CASSLTVRDEQYF. The CDR3, as DNA: TGTGCCAGCAGCTTAACCGTTCGCGACGAGCAGTACTTC.